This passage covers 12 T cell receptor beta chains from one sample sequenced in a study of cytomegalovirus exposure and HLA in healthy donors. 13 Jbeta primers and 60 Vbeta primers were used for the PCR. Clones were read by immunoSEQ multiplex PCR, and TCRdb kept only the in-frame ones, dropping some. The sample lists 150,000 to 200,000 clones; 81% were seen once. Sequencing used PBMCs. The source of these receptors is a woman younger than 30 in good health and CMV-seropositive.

CDR3 sequence reads: CASSEPGQGNYEQYF. The CDR3 DNA follows: TGCGCCAGCAGTGAACCGGGACAGGGGAACTACGAGCAGTACTTC. The chain uses TRBV10-2 and TRBJ2-5, with 10 bases lining up with TRBD1. The assigned J gene may be wrong: the sequence end matches TRBJ2-7 better. The CDR3 spans 15 residues. CDR1 and CDR2 (germline): WSHSY, SAAADI.

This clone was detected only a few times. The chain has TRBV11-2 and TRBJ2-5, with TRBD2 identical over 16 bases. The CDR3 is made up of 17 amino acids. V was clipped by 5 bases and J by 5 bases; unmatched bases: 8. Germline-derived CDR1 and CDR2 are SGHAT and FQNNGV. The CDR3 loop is CASSLGTSGGARETQYF. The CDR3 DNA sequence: TGTGCCAGCAGCCTCGGGACTAGCGGGGGGGCCCGGGAGACCCAGTACTTC.

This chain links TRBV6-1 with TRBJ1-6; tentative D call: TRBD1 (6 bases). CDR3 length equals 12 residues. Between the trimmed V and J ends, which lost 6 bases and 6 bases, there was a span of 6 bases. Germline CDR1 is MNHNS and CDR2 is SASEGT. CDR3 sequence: CASRDSNSPLHF. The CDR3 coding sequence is TGTGCCAGCAGGGACAGTAATTCACCCCTCCACTTT.

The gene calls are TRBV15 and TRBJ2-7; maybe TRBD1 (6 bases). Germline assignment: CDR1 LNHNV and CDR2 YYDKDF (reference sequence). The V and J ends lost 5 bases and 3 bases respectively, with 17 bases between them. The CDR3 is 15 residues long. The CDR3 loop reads CATSSKIGQYYEQYF. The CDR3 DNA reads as TGTGCCACCAGCTCCAAAATCGGACAGTACTACGAGCAGTACTTC.

The CDR3 coding sequence is TGCGCCAGCAGATACACAGATACGCAGTATTTT. Translation: CASRYTDTQYF. The rearrangement uses TRBV5-1 and TRBJ2-3; unclear D gene. Germline lookup yields CDR1 SGHRS and CDR2 YFSETQ. Trimming removed 5 bases at V and 2 bases at J, with 3 bases between. The CDR3 sequence is 11 residues long.

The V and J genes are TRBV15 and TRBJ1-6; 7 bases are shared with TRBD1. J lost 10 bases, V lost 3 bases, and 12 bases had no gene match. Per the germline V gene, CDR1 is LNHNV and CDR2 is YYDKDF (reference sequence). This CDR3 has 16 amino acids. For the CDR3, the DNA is TGTGCCACCAGCAGGGAACGGTACAGGGGTGACTCACCCCTCCACTTT. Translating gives CATSRERYRGDSPLHF.

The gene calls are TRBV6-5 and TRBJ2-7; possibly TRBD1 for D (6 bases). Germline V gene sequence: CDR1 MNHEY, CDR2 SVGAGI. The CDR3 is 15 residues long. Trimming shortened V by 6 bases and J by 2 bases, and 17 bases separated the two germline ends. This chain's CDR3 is CASRLQGETTYEQYF. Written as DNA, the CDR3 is TGTGCCAGCAGACTACAGGGTGAAACGACCTACGAGCAGTACTTC.

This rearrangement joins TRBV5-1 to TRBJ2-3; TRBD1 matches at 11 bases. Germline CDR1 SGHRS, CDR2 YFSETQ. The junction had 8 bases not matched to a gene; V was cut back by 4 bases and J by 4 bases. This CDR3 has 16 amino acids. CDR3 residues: CASSLFPGQGADTQYF. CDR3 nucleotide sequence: TGCGCCAGCAGCCTGTTTCCGGGACAGGGGGCAGATACGCAGTATTTT.

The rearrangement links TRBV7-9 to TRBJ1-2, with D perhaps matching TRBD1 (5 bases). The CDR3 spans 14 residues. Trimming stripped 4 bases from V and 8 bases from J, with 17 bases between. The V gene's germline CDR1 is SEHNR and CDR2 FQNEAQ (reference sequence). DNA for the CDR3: TGTGCCAGCAGCTCAGGGACGGGCGCGGGAGGCTACACCTTC. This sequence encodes CASSSGTGAGGYTF. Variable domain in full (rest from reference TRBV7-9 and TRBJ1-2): DTGVSQNPRHKITKRGQNVTFRCDPISEHNRLYWYRQTLGQGPEFLTYFQNEAQLEKSRLLSDRFSAERPKGSFSTLEIQRTEQGDSAMYLCASSSGTGAGGYTFGSGTRLTVV.

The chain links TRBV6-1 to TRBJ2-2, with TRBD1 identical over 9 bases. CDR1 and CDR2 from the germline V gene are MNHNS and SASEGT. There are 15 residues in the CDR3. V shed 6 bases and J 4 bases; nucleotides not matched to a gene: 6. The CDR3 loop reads CASRTRDRVTGELFF. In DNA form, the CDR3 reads TGTGCCAGCAGAACCCGGGACAGGGTCACCGGGGAGCTGTTTTTT.

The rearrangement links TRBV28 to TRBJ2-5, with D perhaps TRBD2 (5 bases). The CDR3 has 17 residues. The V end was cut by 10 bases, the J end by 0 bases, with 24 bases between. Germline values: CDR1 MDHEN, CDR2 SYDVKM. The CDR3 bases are TGTGCCATCCTCCCCCGCAGTTTCAAGGACTACCAAGAGACCCAGTACTTC. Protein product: CAILPRSFKDYQETQYF.

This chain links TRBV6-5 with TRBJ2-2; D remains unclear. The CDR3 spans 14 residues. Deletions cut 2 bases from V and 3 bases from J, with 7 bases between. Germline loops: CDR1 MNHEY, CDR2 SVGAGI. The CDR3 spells CASSYRRYTGELFF. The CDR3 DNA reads TGTGCCAGCAGTTACCGCAGATACACCGGGGAGCTGTTTTTT.